The clone carrying this T cell receptor beta chain was detected only a few times. The antigen remains undetermined. The data belong to a study of T cell repertoires in cytomegalovirus infection. Germline lookup yields CDR1 SGHTA and CDR2 FQGNSA. This CDR3 has 15 amino acids. V shed 3 bases, J shed 7 bases, and the junction held 10 bases outside the gene matches. TCRdb itself ran the reads through MiXCR, one entry per CDR3 protein. The sample contains around 200,000 distinct CDR3 sequences, about 38% of which appear only once. J is TRBJ1-1 and V is TRBV7-2; 8 bases line up with TRBD1. This TCR was recovered from a human donor in good health (CMV status not recorded). Some clones in this sample may be carry-over from other donors' samples. This specimen was CD8+ T cells from cultured PBMCs, taken from culture after CMV antigen stimulation. CDR3 sequence reads: CASSFAQGDLGEAFF. The CDR3 coding sequence is TGTGCCAGCAGCTTTGCACAGGGGGACTTAGGTGAAGCTTTCTTT.